This section outlines one T cell receptor (beta chain) sequence together with its context. Assay used: immunoSEQ multiplex PCR; TCRdb lists only in-frame clones, some missing. The table records approximately 15,000 clones, over 55% of them present only once. This sample was included in a study of tumor-infiltrating lymphocytes in localized non-small cell lung cancer. Germline V gives CDR1 MGHRA, CDR2 YSYEKL. V was pared by 0 bases and J by 1 base, with 10 bases between. This CDR3 spans 16 amino acids. The clonotype was recovered from a human donor with non-small cell lung cancer. Material: lung tumor tissue. The chain employs TRBV4-1 and TRBJ1-5, with unresolved D. The chain's CDR3 is CASSQDYSLSNQPQHF. The CDR3 DNA reads TGCGCCAGCAGCCAAGATTATTCACTGAGCAATCAGCCCCAGCATTTT.